This record concerns one T cell receptor beta chain sequence. This clone was picked up one time. Its antigen remains undetermined. Per-base quality was not reported, and no clone a single base away is much larger than it. This sample stems from a study of cytomegalovirus exposure and HLA in healthy donors (TCRdb year 2017). About the investigation overall: According to an earlier analysis of a few hundred of the donors, 150 million to 200 million T cells yielded over 90 million unique TCR beta sequences and about 300 Gb of sequence data. Using immunosequencing, the study profiled T cell repertoires from around 680 subjects and related those repertoires to cytomegalovirus serostatus. The study combined high-throughput TCR immunosequencing, statistical association of individual TCRs with disease status, and machine learning to predict cytomegalovirus infection status. The aim of the study was to test whether cataloging public T cell receptors could identify signatures of past pathogen exposure. An early release that covered about 600 HLA-typed donors contained around 300 gigabases of sequencing data and 70 million to 100 million unique TCR sequences. A later genetic analysis took genome-wide SNP genotypes for about three fifths of the 666 donors and used that subset as a discovery cohort. Among the roughly 380 genotyped donors, around 81% belonged to the genetic ancestry cluster associated with self-reported Caucasian donors. Class I and class II HLA loci were covered by the typing at four-digit resolution. Because of strong linkage in the cohort, roughly five DR-DQ haplotypes were treated as single units for association and clustering. Every discovery cohort repertoire had been produced on one sequencing platform. A later analysis re-analyzed previously published TCR beta repertoires from roughly 600 donors and added high-resolution HLA genotyping to study TCR occurrence patterns. Donor age, sex, ethnicity and CMV serostatus were compiled together with the repertoire data. Rather than using new phenotypic data, the later analysis identified candidate immune exposures from TCR beta sequences and from how often those sequences occurred across donors. Typing coverage differed by locus: A, B, C, DRB1 and DQB1 were typed in about 620-630 donors, DQA1 in 500 to 550, DPA1 in around 610, and DPB1 in around 440. Across approximately 400 genotyped donors of the cohort, an average of approximately 240,000 unique TCR beta nucleotide sequences per donor were sequenced, and 15% to 20% of those sequences were non-productive. An earlier analysis of roughly 600 of the donors used high-throughput TCR beta sequencing to judge whether each TCR beta V gene segment behaved as functional or pseudogenic. In addition to the first cohort of around 670 subjects, a separate validation cohort of 120 different subjects was used.

The library was prepared using the immunoSEQ multiplex PCR assay. The multiplex PCR relied on a mix of 60 forward primers for TCR Vbeta segments and 13 reverse primers for TCR Jbeta segments. The CDR3 region of rearranged TCR beta genes was amplified from genomic DNA with a multiplex PCR assay. The amplified TCR beta libraries were sequenced on the Illumina HiSeq System as 87-base-pair reads. The paper's processing steps were these. Across the 670 or so repertoires, a later analysis counted roughly 84 million unique TCR beta chains, around 11 million of which were shared by at least two donors. To remove PCR and sequencing errors, raw reads were error-corrected and collapsed into unique sequences using a nearest-neighbor algorithm that merged closely related sequences. To assign V, D and J gene segments, CDR3 sequences were aligned to IMGT reference sequences. Each retained sequence needed at least a six-nucleotide match to both a V gene segment and a J gene segment. Rearrangements were called productive when the CDR3 lacked stop codons and stayed in frame with V and J; all others were non-productive. Following IMGT convention, CDR3 was defined as the stretch from the second conserved V-encoded cysteine to the conserved J-encoded phenylalanine. Sequences without an unambiguous match to a single V gene segment were excluded from the earlier analysis of approximately 600 of the donors. An earlier analysis of a few hundred of the donors called V segments functional above 56.7% productive rearrangements and segregating when the between-donor standard deviation exceeded 5%. A statistical classification framework was developed to diagnose cytomegalovirus status using the catalog of TCR beta chain sequences. In a later analysis, V and J genes were assigned by comparing TCR nucleotide sequences against IMGT/GENE-DB human TR gene sequences. The TCRdist pipeline was used in a later analysis to assign CDR3 sequences and most-parsimonious VDJ recombination scenarios. A later analysis defined each TCR beta chain by its CDR3 amino acid sequence plus V-gene family, and excluded reads lacking a unique V-gene family. A later analysis removed 500 to 600 highly shared, low-generation-probability nucleotide sequences to deal with suspected cross-contamination and a sequencing artifact. In a later analysis, a clonal expansion index for each public chain was calculated from normalized within-repertoire ranks of inferred template counts. In a later analysis, generation probabilities were computed using a VDJ recombination model fitted to out-of-frame rearrangements, and the results were checked against IGoR. A later analysis scored TCR-TCR, TCR-HLA and TCR-CMV co-occurrence with hypergeometric tests, applying a repertoire-size bias correction to TCR pairs. False discovery rates were estimated in a later analysis by permuting HLA or CMV assignments 20 times. In a later analysis, co-occurring TCRs were grouped with DBSCAN, and TCRdist sequence similarity was added when clustering was performed within HLA-allele-positive subsets. Co-occurrence clustering excluded repertoires with fewer than 30,000 or more than 120,000 public chains, plus five with anomalous nucleotide sharing. Sourced from immuneACCESS, this table was stored by TCRdb with only in-frame sequences that have V and J called. A share of the clones is absent; for the studies checked, an unresolved V gene accounts for under half, and the remainder has no known explanation. The V and J calls and clone size come from that table; D and trimming were worked out from the DNA. This sample lists 100,000 or so clones; about 69% were detected once. The leading ten clones occupy less than 5% of the sample.

What the research found in general, with its limitations: Most CMV-associated TCR beta chains appeared to be HLA-restricted in a later analysis, and the HLA associations seemed to be driven largely by CMV exposure. Only TCR beta chains were sequenced in this cohort, and the absence of alpha or paired-chain data limited detectable features. A further reported finding was that TCR beta sequences accurately predicted the HLA-A and HLA-B alleles for most subjects in the first cohort. Most TCR sequences were observed very rarely across donors, whereas some public TCRs were present in many individuals. A group of highly shared sequence variants was considered likely to be a technical artifact of the sequencing pipeline. According to a later analysis, parvovirus B19, influenza, CMV and Epstein-Barr virus appeared linked to several top co-occurrence clusters. Compared with equally common non-associated chains, HLA-associated TCR beta chains in a later analysis were more clonally expanded and had lower generation probabilities. In vitro tests confirmed that a few of the cytomegalovirus-associated TCR beta chains recognize cytomegalovirus antigens. Because counts were too low, roughly 18 rarely observed V segments, including chromosome 9 orphons, were left out of the earlier analysis of 500 to 750 of the donors. In the study, 164 TCR beta chains were listed as associated with cytomegalovirus. Cytomegalovirus status was reported to be diagnosed by the classifier with high specificity and sensitivity in both the original and validation cohorts. The authors suggested that the approach could potentially be generalized to other disease states and immunological phenotypes. Correlated functional status among segregating V segments might be attributable to linkage disequilibrium, but an unknown experimental factor could not be ruled out. Because the 87-base-pair reads could not distinguish some IMGT-functional V segments, including TRBV6-2 and TRBV6-3, those segments were excluded. The only immune exposure information available for the cohort was CMV serostatus. When HLA alleles, especially DR and DQ, strongly co-occurred, TCR associations were difficult to assign to individual alleles. In a later analysis, the rate of TCR association differed among HLA loci, with DRB1 alleles having the most associated TCRs and HLA-C alleles having the fewest. Because HLA typing was missing for some donors at each locus, association tests included only the typed subset. An earlier analysis of roughly 570 of the donors showed that most TCR beta V segments appeared in productive rearrangements either about 87% or about 30% of the time, which broadly matched IMGT annotations. A later analysis associated 15,000 to 20,000 TCR beta sequences with specific HLA alleles at a false discovery rate of 0.05. Compared with the 666-donor mean, donors in an Asian-associated ancestry cluster had fewer N-insertions in productive TCRs, according to a later genetic analysis. Sequencing depth was assumed to be roughly uniform across donors in the presence/absence analyses, though that assumption may not hold. An association between a missense DCLRE1C variant and V-gene and J-gene trimming of TCR beta chains was found in a later genetic analysis and replicated in an independent cohort.

The cohort was made up of approximately 670 healthy bone marrow donors. All cohort members were sampled while nominally healthy, although unrecorded immune exposures were likely present. Of the approximately 620 cohort members, around 300 had a positive CMV serostatus and approximately 370 had a negative one, while no CMV serostatus was recorded for the donor. Every donor gave a peripheral blood sample, and the peripheral blood mononuclear cells from that sample were used for TCR beta sequencing. Genomic DNA was extracted from the blood cell samples with the Qiagen DNeasy Blood Extraction Kit. From the cysteine through the phenylalanine, the CDR3 covers 16 amino acids. The only DNA kept is the CDR3, 48 bases in frame from the first base. CDR1 and CDR2 are drawn from the germline V gene: SGHDN, FVKESK. V drops 5 bases and J drops 2 bases, leaving 18 bases in between.

The V and J segments used are TRBV14 and TRBJ2-5, and TRBD2 may be the D gene, going by 5 matching bases. The specimen sequenced was PBMCs. This clonotype was obtained from a human donor in good health. The DNA is as follows: TGTGCCAGCAGCTCCCATCCTGGGAGCGGACAAGAGACCCAGTACTTC. The resulting protein is CASSSHPGSGQETQYF.